Sequencing of this T cell receptor beta chain was carried out in a study of T cells expressing NK-cell markers. General study points: Unclear, still, was the HCMV specificity of the expanded NKG2C+ T cell clones.

About this clonotype itself: The target antigen is unknown.

The CDR3 sequence is 15 residues long. Germline loops: CDR1 GTSNPN, CDR2 SVGIG (reference sequence). UMI-tagged 5'RACE template switching yielded the TCR beta cDNA. Reprocessing the 5' RACE reads, TCRdb reports a single entry for every CDR3 protein and omits DNA. Recorded here are 500,000 to 600,000 distinct CDR3 sequences; the top ten clones represent around 4%. This receptor was taken from a man aged 18 to 29 in good health. Source material: blood T cells: a sorted CD56 or NKG2C T cell subset, CD4+ or CD8+ T cells, or bulk PBMC T cells (not recorded which). The genes are TRBV30 and TRBJ2-1; TCRdb gives TRBD2 as the D gene, but with no DNA this cannot be confirmed. CDR3 sequence reads: CAWTRRAGSYNEQFF.